Below are 10 T cell receptor beta chains sequenced from a single sample in a study of cytomegalovirus exposure and HLA in healthy donors. PCR employed 60 Vbeta and 13 Jbeta primers. Generated by immunoSEQ multiplex PCR, the TCRdb table keeps only in-frame clones and is missing some. Here the sample spans 120,000 or so clones, over 9.5% being singletons. Sequencing was carried out using PBMCs. The receptors shown here come from a woman between 18 and 29 years old in good health and CMV-seropositive.

This clone was observed a few times. V usage is TRBV25-1 and J usage is TRBJ2-2; TRBD1 aligns across 9 bases. Losses at the gene ends were 2 bases for V and 4 bases for J; bases not matched to a gene: 8. The germline CDR1 and CDR2 sequences are MGHDK and SYGVNS. CDR3 size: 17 residues. The chain's CDR3 is CASSENRDRVRTGELFF. The CDR3 coding sequence is TGTGCCAGCAGTGAAAACCGGGACAGGGTACGCACCGGGGAGCTGTTTTTT. The whole variable domain, filled in from reference TRBV25-1 and TRBJ2-2, reads EADIYQTPRYLVIGTGKKITLECSQTMGHDKMYWYQQDPGMELHLIHYSYGVNSTEKGDLSSESTVSRIRTEHFPLTLESARPSHTSQYLCASSENRDRVRTGELFFGEGSRLTVL.

This clone appeared a few times. The rearrangement links TRBV19 to TRBJ1-1; possible D gene TRBD1, 6 bases. Germline-derived CDR1 and CDR2 are LNHDA and SQIVND (reference sequence). The CDR3 consists of 13 residues. Deletions cut 6 bases from V and 3 bases from J, with 11 bases between. As DNA, the CDR3 is TGTGCCAGTAGCACAGGGATAGACACTGAAGCTTTCTTT. It is translated as CASSTGIDTEAFF. Complete variable domain (other parts from reference TRBV19 and TRBJ1-1): DGGITQSPKYLFRKEGQNVTLSCEQNLNHDAMYWYRQDPGQGLRLIYYSQIVNDFQKGDIAEGYSVSREKKESFPLTVTSAQKNPTAFYLCASSTGIDTEAFFGQGTRLTVV.

This clone came up a few times. The V and J genes are TRBV5-6 and TRBJ2-5; TRBD2 might be the D (6 bases). Germline lookup yields CDR1 SGHDT and CDR2 YYEEEE. Trimming shortened V by 4 bases and J by 11 bases, and 24 bases separated the two germline ends. The CDR3 loop spans 15 amino acids. The CDR3 here is CASSLPEEGIGEQYF. In DNA, the CDR3 is TGTGCCAGCAGCCTACCTGAGGAGGGCATAGGAGAGCAGTACTTC.

The chain employs TRBV5-4 and TRBJ2-6, with D tentatively TRBD2 (5 bases). CDR3 size: 17 residues. Germline V lookup: CDR1 SGHNT, CDR2 YYREEE (reference sequence). V was cut by 0 bases and J by 0 bases, with 10 bases left in between. The CDR3 region has the DNA TGTGCCAGCAGCTTGGAGCCGGGAATCTCTGGGGCCAACGTCCTGACTTTC. Amino acid sequence: CASSLEPGISGANVLTF.

This clone was observed a handful of times. This chain links TRBV5-6 with TRBJ1-2; no firm D call. CDR3 size: 14 residues. Germline V CDR1 and CDR2: SGHDT, YYEEEE. The V gene lost 1 base and the J gene lost 0 bases, with 7 bases spanning the gap. CDR3 bases: TGTGCCAGCAGCTTGACAGCTACTAACTATGGCTACACCTTC. It specifies CASSLTATNYGYTF.

This clone has just one count. The chain uses TRBV21-1 and TRBJ2-1; the listed D gene, TRBD2, was not tested against the DNA. TRBV21-1 is a pseudogene. This CDR3 has 17 amino acids. CDR3 coding DNA: TGTGCCAGCAGCAAAAGGGGACTAGTAGAGGGGAGGCATGAGCAGTTCTTC. Translated, it gives CASSKRGLVEGRHEQFF.

The chain carries TRBV29-1 and TRBJ2-7; D might be TRBD2 (5 bases). V was pared by 3 bases and J by 3 bases, with 12 bases between. The germline gives CDR1 SQVTM, CDR2 ANQGSEA. The CDR3 runs to 13 residues. The CDR3 coding sequence is TGCAGCGTTGAGACCGGGAAAGGCTACGAGCAGTACTTC. As protein: CSVETGKGYEQYF.

V and J are TRBV10-3 and TRBJ2-2; 9 nucleotides agree with TRBD2. Germline V gene sequence: CDR1 ENHRY, CDR2 SYGVKD. The CDR3 is made up of 14 amino acids. Trimming cost V 10 bases and J 0 bases; bases outside gene matches: 3. The CDR3 coding sequence is TGTGCCACCGGACTAGCGTCGAACACCGGGGAGCTGTTTTTT. Protein product: CATGLASNTGELFF.

This clone was recorded a few times. The gene calls are TRBV28 and TRBJ2-5; maybe TRBD2 (6 bases). CDR3 length equals 16 residues. Germline CDR1 and CDR2: MDHEN and SYDVKM. V was clipped by 6 bases and J by 2 bases, with 19 bases between them. Here the CDR3 reads CASSPSSEAGQETQYF. CDR3 nucleotide sequence: TGTGCCAGCAGCCCCAGCTCTGAGGCGGGGCAAGAGACCCAGTACTTC.

The rearrangement joins TRBV11-3 to TRBJ2-7; D gene unclear. V was shortened by 1 base and J by 3 bases, with 10 bases between the two germline ends. Germline V CDR1 and CDR2: SGHNT, YENEEA. The CDR3 has 14 amino acids. The CDR3 reads CASSLVESVYEQYF. The CDR3 DNA reads as TGTGCCAGCAGCTTAGTTGAGTCTGTCTACGAGCAGTACTTC.